One and the same sample provided the 26 T cell receptor beta chains below, sequenced in a study of CD8 T cells in Susac syndrome. The authors reverse transcribed about 0.45 to 1 ug RNA with random hexamers. TCRdb independently ran MiXCR on the immunoSEQ multiplex PCR reads; one entry per CDR3 protein. The data contain about 150,000 distinct CDR3 sequences, around 95% of them seen just once; the ten biggest clones take up 0.15% to 0.2%. Sequenced sample: CD4+ T cells from PBMCs. The receptors were gathered from a human donor with Susac syndrome.

CDR3 sequence: CSARAGGGYTF. The CDR3 coding sequence is TGCAGTGCTAGGGCCGGGGGTGGCTACACCTTC. The rearrangement links TRBV20-1 to TRBJ1-2, with D tentatively TRBD1 (5 bases). Germline-derived CDR1 and CDR2 are DFQATT and SNEGSKA (reference sequence). This CDR3 is 11 amino acids long. Trimming shortened V by 3 bases and J by 7 bases, and 9 bases separated the two germline ends.

CDR3 in amino acids: CASSSGSNTEAFF. CDR3 DNA sequence: TGCGCCAGCAGCTCAGGATCGAACACTGAAGCTTTCTTT. V is TRBV5-1 and J is TRBJ1-1; D gene ambiguous. CDR3 length equals 13 residues. CDR1 and CDR2 (germline): SGHRS, YFSETQ. V lost 3 bases and J lost 1, with 7 bases in between.

The chain couples TRBV4-3 to TRBJ1-3; D gene ambiguous. The CDR3 consists of 11 residues. Germline-derived CDR1 and CDR2 are LGHNA and YSLEER. V was cut by 3 bases and J by 4 bases, with 1 base left in between. The CDR3 sequence: CASSHGNTIYF. The CDR3 region has the DNA TGCGCCAGCAGCCACGGAAACACCATATATTTT.

The chain joins TRBV7-9 to TRBJ1-1, with a tentative D call TRBD1 (5 bases). The germline CDR1 and CDR2 sequences are SEHNR and FQNEAQ (reference sequence). This CDR3 region has 14 residues. Trimming shortened V by 0 bases and J by 1 base, and 6 bases separated the two germline ends. CDR3 residues: CASSLAQANTEAFF. CDR3 in DNA: TGTGCCAGCAGCTTAGCACAGGCGAACACTGAAGCTTTCTTT.

CDR3 residues: CASSLVPRQGASAFF. The CDR3 coding sequence is TGTGCCAGCAGCCTCGTACCCAGACAGGGGGCAAGTGCTTTCTTT. The chain recombines TRBV9 with TRBJ1-1; 10 bases fit TRBD1. Germline V lookup: CDR1 SGDLS, CDR2 YYNGEE. V gave up 4 bases and J gave up 11 bases; unmatched junction bases: 14. The CDR3 is 15 residues long.

The rearrangement links TRBV3-1 to TRBJ1-2; D might be TRBD1 (6 bases). The V end was cut by 6 bases, the J end by 6 bases, with 17 bases between. Germline loops: CDR1 LGHDT, CDR2 YNNKEL (reference sequence). CDR3 length equals 14 residues. CDR3 residues: CASRGPRTVNGYTF. In nucleotides, the CDR3 is TGTGCCAGCAGAGGCCCTCGGACAGTTAATGGCTACACCTTC. The variable domain in full, with the rest retrieved from reference TRBV3-1 and TRBJ1-2, is DTAVSQTPKYLVTQMGNDKSIKCEQNLGHDTMYWYKQDSKKFLKIMFSYNNKELIINETVPNRFSPKSPDKAHLNLHINSLELGDSAVYFCASRGPRTVNGYTFGSGTRLTVV.

This chain connects TRBV20-1 to TRBJ2-5; 14 positions match TRBD2. V gave up 6 bases and J gave up 5 bases; unmatched junction bases: 8. This CDR3 spans 15 amino acids. CDR1 DFQATT and CDR2 SNEGSKA come from the germline V gene (reference sequence). The CDR3 sequence: CSAETSGGASETQYF. The CDR3 DNA is TGCAGTGCCGAGACTAGCGGGGGGGCCAGTGAGACCCAGTACTTC.

This clonotype was counted once. The chain joins TRBV5-6 to TRBJ2-1; D not certain. Germline CDR1 reads SGHDT; CDR2 reads YYEEEE. V dropped 7 bases and J dropped 8 bases, with 16 bases sitting between them. This CDR3 has 13 residues. CDR3 DNA: TGTGCCAGCTCCCCCAGCCCGGCCGATGAGCAGTTCTTC. Translation gives CASSPSPADEQFF.

The rearrangement links TRBV5-1 to TRBJ2-1, with D possibly being TRBD2 (6 bases). The CDR3 consists of 14 residues. CDR1 is SGHRS, CDR2 YFSETQ, per germline. Trimming shortened V by 4 bases and J by 3 bases, and 11 bases separated the two germline ends. Written as DNA, the CDR3 is TGCGCCAGCAGCCCTGAGGGACTCTACAATGAGCAGTTCTTC. It translates to CASSPEGLYNEQFF.

Regarding this clonotype: Relative to the germline gene, one junction end is altered; a read error may explain this. The chain couples TRBV20-1 to TRBJ2-7, with 8 bases fitting TRBD1. Germline CDR1 and CDR2: DFQATT and SNEGSKA (reference sequence). This CDR3 contains 13 residues. CDR3 amino acids: CSAKRTGVTGETF. CDR3 DNA sequence: TGCAGTGCTAAACGAACGGGAGTGACAGGGGAAACCTTC.

In this sample, this clonotype turned up once. The chain couples TRBV4-3 to TRBJ2-2; TRBD2 is a possible D gene (7 bases). CDR3 size: 16 residues. The V and J ends lost 4 bases and 4 bases respectively, with 16 bases between them. Germline-derived CDR1 and CDR2 are LGHNA and YSLEER. CDR3 DNA sequence: TGCGCCAGCAGCCCTACGGGGGGCGCGGGCACCGGGGAGCTGTTTTTT. The encoded protein is CASSPTGGAGTGELFF.

The V gene is TRBV20-1, the J gene TRBJ2-2, with a possible D match to TRBD1 (6 bases). V lost 5 bases and J lost 1, with 11 bases in between. The germline V gene encodes CDR1 DFQATT and CDR2 SNEGSKA (reference sequence). The CDR3 sequence is 14 residues long. The CDR3 sequence is CSAHDRLNTGELFF. CDR3 DNA sequence: TGCAGTGCTCACGACAGGCTGAACACCGGGGAGCTGTTTTTT.

The chain has TRBV13 and TRBJ2-6; D is unclear. The CDR3 is made up of 14 amino acids. The germline V gene has CDR1 PRHDT and CDR2 FYEKMQ (reference sequence). V lost 3 bases and J lost 3, with 6 bases in between. In DNA form, the CDR3 reads TGTGCCAGCAGCTTCCCCCTTGGGGCCAACGTCCTGACTTTC. The encoded protein is CASSFPLGANVLTF.

The rearrangement joins TRBV11-2 to TRBJ1-6; D gene unclear. Germline assignment: CDR1 SGHAT and CDR2 FQNNGV. This CDR3 region has 15 residues. Trimming took 2 bases from V and 8 from J, leaving 13 bases between them. The CDR3, as DNA: TGTGCCAGCAGCTTATCGGCAGGCCGGGATTCACCCCTCCACTTT. Translating gives CASSLSAGRDSPLHF.

The chain recombines TRBV5-8 with TRBJ1-4; D gene unclear. CDR1 and CDR2 (germline): SGHTS, YDEGEE. Trimming took off 2 bases at V and 3 bases at J, with 5 bases between the two ends. The CDR3 length is 13 residues. The CDR3 spells CASSFGPNEKLFF. For the CDR3, the DNA is TGTGCCAGCAGCTTCGGTCCTAATGAAAAACTGTTTTTT.

This sequence joins TRBV12-3 or TRBV12-4 and TRBJ1-6; TRBD1 might be the D (6 bases). V was pared by 8 bases and J by 7 bases, with 18 bases between. The CDR3 has 15 amino acids. The CDR3 reads CASLRGGAGNSPLHF. CDR3 bases: TGTGCCAGCCTTCGCGGGGGCGCGGGAAATTCACCCCTCCACTTT.

Only a few counts were recorded for this clonotype. Here the CDR3 reads CASSPGLAGGPEQFF. The DNA of the CDR3 is TGTGCCAGCAGCCCCGGACTAGCGGGGGGGCCTGAGCAGTTCTTC. This chain connects TRBV4-2 to TRBJ2-1, with TRBD2 matching over 15 bases. The CDR3 covers 15 residues. The ends lost 4 bases at V and 9 bases at J; junction bases unmatched: 4. Germline lookup yields CDR1 LGHNA and CDR2 YNFKEQ.

V is TRBV7-2 and J is TRBJ2-5; either TRBD1 or TRBD2 may fit D (6 bases each). Trimming removed 5 bases from V and 5 bases from J, with 15 bases in between. This CDR3 region has 14 residues. The germline CDR1 and CDR2 sequences are SGHTA and FQGNSA. This chain's CDR3 is CASSPLRGAETQYF. CDR3 coding DNA: TGTGCCAGCAGCCCCCTGAGGGGGGCCGAGACCCAGTACTTC.

V is TRBV12-3 or TRBV12-4 and J is TRBJ2-5; weak D call: TRBD2 (6 bases). The CDR3 runs 15 residues. Trimming stripped 5 bases from V and 4 bases from J, with 17 bases between. This CDR3 reads CASSLGASDRETQYF. The DNA of the CDR3 is TGTGCCAGCAGTCTAGGGGCTAGCGATAGAGAGACCCAGTACTTC.

The chain joins TRBV18 to TRBJ2-3; no definite D call. The CDR3 is 15 amino acids. Germline CDR1 KGHSH, CDR2 LQKENI. V was pared by 4 bases and J by 5 bases, with 16 bases between. Here the CDR3 DNA reads TGTGCCAGCTCACTTACGACGGCGCATGTAGATACGCAGTATTTT. Protein product: CASSLTTAHVDTQYF.

The chain carries TRBV27 and TRBJ1-2; 7 bases fit TRBD1. V lost 5 bases and J lost 8; bases outside the gene matches: 11. The CDR3 length is 14 residues. The V gene's germline CDR1 is MNHEY and CDR2 SMNVEV (reference sequence). CDR3 nucleotides: TGTGCCAGCAGTCCATTACAGGGGAGTGGGGGCTACACCTTC. This codes for CASSPLQGSGGYTF.

V is TRBV5-1 and J is TRBJ2-3; D might be TRBD1 (5 bases). In germline, CDR1 is SGHRS, CDR2 YFSETQ. V was cut by 1 base and J by 5 bases, with 8 bases left in between. This CDR3 has 13 amino acids. The CDR3 sequence is CASSLTGGDTQYF. The CDR3 DNA reads as TGCGCCAGCAGCTTGACAGGTGGAGATACGCAGTATTTT. Together with reference TRBV5-1 and TRBJ2-3, the CDR3 gives the full variable domain: KAGVTQTPRYLIKTRGQQVTLSCSPISGHRSVSWYQQTPGQGLQFLFEYFSETQRNKGNFPGRFSGRQFSNSRSEMNVSTLELGDSALYLCASSLTGGDTQYFGPGTRLTVL.

The rearrangement uses TRBV20-1 and TRBJ1-1, with a tentative D call TRBD1 (5 bases). From germline, CDR1 is DFQATT and CDR2 SNEGSKA (reference sequence). The CDR3 loop spans 14 amino acids. V dropped 6 bases and J dropped 5 bases, with 19 bases sitting between them. The CDR3 nucleotides are TGCAGTGCCTTAGTAGGGGCTGGGAGGACTGAAGCTTTCTTT. Its protein is CSALVGAGRTEAFF.

The V call is TRBV29-1, the J call TRBJ2-2; 11 nucleotides match TRBD1. The germline V gene has CDR1 SQVTM and CDR2 ANQGSEA. The CDR3 totals 15 residues. Trimming took 6 bases from V and 2 from J; bases not matched to a gene: 5. CDR3 sequence reads: CSVTGTGGNTGELFF. DNA of the CDR3: TGCAGCGTGACCGGGACAGGGGGAAACACCGGGGAGCTGTTTTTT.

The V gene is TRBV12-3 or TRBV12-4, the J gene TRBJ2-1; D is possibly TRBD1 or TRBD2 (5 bases each). Trimming removed 2 bases at V and 7 bases at J, with 12 bases between. The CDR3 is made up of 14 amino acids. Written as DNA, the CDR3 is TGTGCCAGCAGTTTACCCCGAGGGACGAATGAGCAGTTCTTC. This codes for CASSLPRGTNEQFF.

This clonotype was seen only once. The V gene is TRBV12-3 or TRBV12-4, the J gene TRBJ2-1; the match to TRBD1 covers 9 bases. V lost 7 bases and J lost 8; bases outside the gene matches: 9. The CDR3 is 14 residues long. The CDR3 loop is CASISGTGLYEQFF. CDR3 nucleotide sequence: TGTGCCAGCATCTCCGGGACAGGGTTGTATGAGCAGTTCTTC.